The rows below give T cell receptor beta chains drawn from one sample of a study of blood T cell repertoires in COVID-19. Measured with immunoSEQ multiplex PCR; TCRdb has only the in-frame clones, and not every one. The sample carries 70,000 to 95,000 clones, 70% to 90% recorded once. The sample taken for sequencing was peripheral blood. Every receptor here comes from a woman aged 70-85 years with active or convalescent COVID-19. Each CDR3 is given with its conserved first and last residue. The D gene is left open where the match is weak. The size of a clone is reported for some rows only, either as once, few or many, or as a class for expanded clones.

>TRBJ1-4|TRBV2|few|NA
CASSPGQVEEKLFF
TGTGCCAGCAGCCCCGGACAAGTTGAGGAAAAACTGTTTTTT
>TRBJ2-7|TRBV3-1/TRBV3-2|NA|NA
CASSQGETYEQYF
TGTGCCAGCAGCCAAGGGGAGACCTACGAGCAGTACTTC
>TRBJ2-1|TRBV27|NA|NA
CASSLGINRPRSYNEQFF
TGTGCCAGCAGTTTAGGGATCAACAGGCCCCGCTCCTACAATGAGCAGTTCTTC
>TRBJ1-2|TRBV6-1|few|NA
CASSEQGQSGYTF
TGTGCCAGCAGTGAACAGGGCCAGTCTGGCTACACCTTC
>TRBJ2-1|TRBV5-1|NA|NA
CASSPGSNSYNEQFF
TGCGCCAGCAGCCCCGGTTCAAACTCCTACAATGAGCAGTTCTTC
>TRBJ2-4|TRBV4-2|NA|TRBD2
CASSQTSGGDLAKNIQYF
TGTGCCAGCAGCCAAACTAGCGGGGGGGATCTAGCCAAAAACATTCAGTACTTC
>TRBJ1-2|TRBV7-2|NA|TRBD1
CASSSDRAGGGYTF
TGTGCCAGCAGCTCAGACAGGGCAGGCGGTGGCTACACCTTC
>TRBJ1-2|TRBV19|NA|TRBD1
CASSRDRGNGYTF
TGTGCCAGTAGCCGGGACAGGGGAAATGGCTACACCTTC
>TRBJ1-1|TRBV10-3|NA|NA
CAISVQGSTEAFF
TGTGCCATCAGTGTCCAGGGGAGCACTGAAGCTTTCTTT
>TRBJ2-3|TRBV5-6|NA|TRBD1
CASSGTGLGTDTQYF
TGTGCCAGCAGCGGGACAGGGCTTGGGACAGATACGCAGTATTTT
>TRBJ1-5|TRBV6-5|NA|TRBD1
CASSTGQGSNQPQHF
TGTGCCAGCAGCACCGGACAGGGTAGCAATCAGCCCCAGCATTTT
>TRBJ2-3|TRBV20-1|NA|NA
CSALLTDTQYF
TGCAGTGCTTTACTCACAGATACGCAGTATTTT
>TRBJ2-1|TRBV6-2/TRBV6-3|NA|TRBD2
CASSYSRVAGGQYNEQFF
TGTGCCAGCAGTTACTCGCGCGTAGCGGGGGGGCAGTACAATGAGCAGTTCTTC
>TRBJ2-2|TRBV7-6|NA|NA
CASSLVGGAGRELFF
TGTGCCAGCAGCTTAGTCGGTGGAGCTGGCCGGGAGCTGTTTTTT
>TRBJ1-1|TRBV12-3/TRBV12-4|NA|NA
CASMDTMNTEAFF
TGTGCCAGCATGGACACAATGAACACTGAAGCTTTCTTT
>TRBJ2-7|TRBV6-5|once|TRBD2
CASRPGLAGSYEQYF
TGTGCCAGCAGACCCGGACTAGCGGGCTCCTACGAGCAGTACTTC
>TRBJ2-4|TRBV6-6|NA|NA
CASRTGTGFLNIQYF
TGTGCCAGCAGAACCGGAACGGGGTTCTTGAACATTCAGTACTTC
>TRBJ1-6|TRBV10-3|NA|NA
CAISESRFNSPLHF
TGTGCCATCAGTGAATCCAGATTCAATTCACCCCTCCACTTT